Shown below are 14 T cell receptor beta chains from a single sample sequenced in a study of blood T cell repertoires in COVID-19. Data came from immunoSEQ multiplex PCR; TCRdb stores just in-frame clones and leaves some out. Of some 380,000 clones listed, approximately 85% are singletons. The source material was PBMCs or T cells enriched from blood (not recorded which). The receptors shown here come from a middle-aged woman with acute COVID-19.

The rearrangement links TRBV19 to TRBJ2-2; 8 bases agree with TRBD2. Germline V gene lookup returns CDR1 LNHDA and CDR2 SQIVND (reference sequence). With V trimmed by 3 bases and J by 10 bases, 7 bases remained unmatched. CDR3 length equals 14 residues. DNA of the CDR3: TGTGCCAGTAGTATTTTAGCGGGGTATGTGGAGCTGTTTTTT. Encoded protein: CASSILAGYVELFF.

V gene TRBV19 combines with J gene TRBJ2-7; possibly TRBD2 for D (6 bases). CDR3 length: 14 residues. V was pared by 2 bases and J by 4 bases, with 12 bases between. CDR1 is LNHDA, CDR2 SQIVND, per germline (reference sequence). The CDR3 is CASSISDREYEQYF. In DNA, the CDR3 is TGTGCCAGTAGTATATCCGACCGGGAGTACGAGCAGTACTTC.

V and J are TRBV13 and TRBJ2-7; 7 bases fit TRBD1. This CDR3 has 13 residues. Germline CDR1 reads PRHDT; CDR2 reads FYEKMQ (reference sequence). Trimming took 0 bases from V and 12 from J; bases not matched to a gene: 8. The CDR3 loop reads CASSLGQPQGMYF. The DNA for the CDR3 is TGTGCCAGCAGCTTAGGCCAACCACAGGGGATGTACTTC.

This clone was seen a few times. This chain links TRBV5-1 with TRBJ2-1, with D perhaps matching TRBD1 (5 bases). This CDR3 is 14 amino acids long. Trimming shortened V by 0 bases and J by 9 bases, and 13 bases separated the two germline ends. Germline V gene lookup returns CDR1 SGHRS and CDR2 YFSETQ. CDR3 DNA sequence: TGCGCCAGCAGCTTGGTCCAGGGTAGGGGTGAGCAGTTCTTC. It is translated as CASSLVQGRGEQFF.

The chain combines TRBV19 with TRBJ2-6, with 8 bases lining up with TRBD1. V was clipped by 5 bases and J by 0 bases; unmatched bases: 6. This CDR3 contains 17 residues. Germline values: CDR1 LNHDA, CDR2 SQIVND (reference sequence). The CDR3 reads CASSLQGASSGANVLTF. In nucleotides, the CDR3 is TGTGCCAGTAGTCTTCAGGGGGCTTCCTCTGGGGCCAACGTCCTGACTTTC.

This sequence joins TRBV3-1 (or the pseudogene TRBV3-2) and TRBJ2-1; D call uncertain. This CDR3 has 12 residues. V was shortened by 1 base and J by 11 bases, with 9 bases between the two germline ends. The germline CDR1 and CDR2 sequences are LGHDT and YNNKEL (reference sequence). The DNA of the CDR3 is TGTGCCAGCAGCCAAGGTGAGACAAAGCAGTTCTTC. Residues: CASSQGETKQFF.

The genes are TRBV24-1 and TRBJ1-2; D gene uncertain. The V end lost 4 bases, the J end lost 2 bases, and 7 bases lay between the germline ends. CDR3 size: 13 residues. The V gene's germline CDR1 is KGHDR and CDR2 SFDVKD. The CDR3 protein is CATSEARNYGYTF. The CDR3 DNA reads TGTGCCACCAGTGAGGCCAGAAACTATGGCTACACCTTC.

V gene TRBV18 combines with J gene TRBJ2-7; 9 positions agree with TRBD2. Germline CDR1 KGHSH, CDR2 LQKENI. This CDR3 region has 16 residues. The V and J ends lost 2 bases and 2 bases, in that order; junction bases with no gene match: 7. Here the CDR3 reads CASSPRGLAVTYEQYF. The CDR3, as DNA: TGTGCCAGCTCACCAAGGGGACTAGCAGTCACCTACGAGCAGTACTTC.

This chain connects TRBV30 to TRBJ1-4; perhaps TRBD1 as D (5 bases). The CDR3 is 18 residues long. CDR1 is GTSNPN and CDR2 is SVGIG in the germline V gene (reference sequence). V was pared by 4 bases and J by 1 base, with 22 bases between. The CDR3 loop reads CAWTPLVGAVRTNEKLFF. CDR3 nucleotides: TGTGCCTGGACCCCCCTGGTAGGGGCTGTGAGAACTAATGAAAAACTGTTTTTT.

The genes are TRBV3-1 (or the pseudogene TRBV3-2) and TRBJ2-1; D is possibly TRBD2 (6 bases). Germline V gene sequence: CDR1 LGHDT, CDR2 YNNKEL (reference sequence). The germline V and J ends were trimmed by 2 bases and 8 bases, with 19 bases remaining between them. The CDR3 totals 16 residues. This chain's CDR3 is CASSQNPLAGSDEQFF. CDR3 nucleotides: TGTGCCAGCAGCCAAAACCCACTAGCCGGGTCCGATGAGCAGTTCTTC.

For the CDR3, the DNA is TGTGCCAGCAGCCGAGCGGGGGGGGGCTACAATGAGCAGTTCTTC. Translating gives CASSRAGGGYNEQFF. The chain has TRBV3-1 (or the pseudogene TRBV3-2) and TRBJ2-1; 10 nucleotides agree with TRBD2. Trimming at V came to 4 bases and at J to 3 bases, leaving 3 bases not matched to a gene. Looked up from germline, CDR1 is LGHDT and CDR2 is YNNKEL (reference sequence). The CDR3 is 15 amino acids.

This chain uses TRBV10-3 with TRBJ1-3; maybe TRBD1 (6 bases). The CDR3 has 16 amino acids. V was trimmed by 3 bases and J by 0 bases, leaving 12 bases between them. Germline V gene lookup returns CDR1 ENHRY and CDR2 SYGVKD. CDR3 in DNA: TGTGCCATCAGTGAAGGGGGGGTACTCTCTGGAAACACCATATATTTT. It yields the protein CAISEGGVLSGNTIYF.

The chain couples TRBV3-1 (or the pseudogene TRBV3-2) to TRBJ2-7; D is ambiguous. The V end lost 4 bases, the J end lost 3 bases, and 13 bases lay between the germline ends. The germline gives CDR1 LGHDT, CDR2 YNNKEL (reference sequence). This CDR3 is 14 amino acids long. In nucleotides, the CDR3 is TGTGCCAGCAGCCCCGCTCCGAGTATCTACGAGCAGTACTTC. It is translated as CASSPAPSIYEQYF.

The table lists this clone with a count of one. J is TRBJ2-5 and V is TRBV11-2; tentative D call: TRBD2 (6 bases). Germline V CDR1 and CDR2: SGHAT, FQNNGV. The length of the CDR3 is 13 residues. Trimming took off 4 bases at V and 3 bases at J, with 9 bases between the two ends. The CDR3 spells CASSSPGEETQYF. Here the CDR3 DNA reads TGTGCCAGCAGCTCCCCGGGGGAAGAGACCCAGTACTTC.